The rows below give T cell receptor beta chains drawn from one sample of a study of Graves' ophthalmopathy and Graves' hyperthyroidism. TCRdb re-called the multiplex PCR reads with MiXCR, one entry per CDR3 protein. Seen here are about 1.2 million distinct CDR3 sequences, 35% to 45% observed once, and the top ten hold 11%. The material sequenced was peripheral blood or thyroid tissue (not recorded which). These receptor sequences come from an adult man with Graves' hyperthyroidism. Each CDR3 is given with its conserved first and last residue. A D gene is named only where the DNA matches it firmly. Clone size is given for some rows only: seen once, a few or many times, or a class if the clone is expanded.

CDR3aa | CDR3nt | abundance | v_gene | d_gene | j_gene
CASSPWTSGRGVYEQYF | TGCGCCAGCAGCCCTTGGACTAGCGGGAGGGGAGTTTACGAGCAGTACTTC | - | TRBV11-2 | TRBD2 | TRBJ2-7
CASSLRDRGGHQPQHF | TGTGCCAGCAGCCTAAGGGACAGGGGAGGGCATCAGCCCCAGCATTTT | many | TRBV7-8 | TRBD1 | TRBJ1-5
CASSLGQVETQYF | TGTGCCAGCAGCTTAGGGCAGGTAGAGACCCAGTACTTC | many | TRBV7-2 | - | TRBJ2-5
CSAMGLAGGEQYF | TGCAGTGCCATGGGACTAGCGGGGGGCGAGCAGTACTTC | many | TRBV20-1 | TRBD2 | TRBJ2-7
CASSLGQESYEQCF | TGTGCCAGCAGCTTAGGGCAGGAGTCCTACGAGCAGTGCTTC | - | TRBV7-2 | - | TRBJ2-7
CASSPRPGFGAFF | TGTGCCAGCAGCCCCCGGCCCGGGTTTGGGGCTTTCTTT | many | TRBV7-9 | - | TRBJ1-1
CASSPRTSYGYTF | TGTGCCAGCAGCCCGCGGACTAGCTATGGCTACACCTTC | - | TRBV7-2 | - | TRBJ1-2
CSVGTAVGYEQYF | TGCAGTGTTGGGACAGCGGTTGGGTACGAGCAGTACTTC | many | TRBV20-1 | TRBD1 | TRBJ2-7
CASTPGGPGGELFF | TGTGCCAGTACCCCGGGGGGCCCGGGCGGGGAGCTGTTTTTT | - | TRBV19 | - | TRBJ2-2
CASTFSPSYEQYF | TGTGCCAGCACCTTCTCCCCGAGTTACGAGCAGTACTTC | few | TRBV28 | - | TRBJ2-7
CASSPTSQNTGELFF | TGTGCCAGCAGCCCGACTAGCCAGAACACCGGGGAGCTGTTTTTT | - | TRBV7-2 | TRBD2 | TRBJ2-2
CASSFHGTQEAQYF | TGTGCCAGCAGTTTTCACGGGACTCAAGAGGCCCAGTACTTC | - | TRBV28 | - | TRBJ2-5
CASSLVWGLSETQYF | TGTGCCAGCAGCTTAGTGTGGGGGCTGAGTGAGACCCAGTACTTC | many | TRBV7-2 | - | TRBJ2-5
CASSQTGPPNRGASGNTIYF | TGCGCCAGCAGCCAGACCGGTCCCCCGAACAGGGGGGCCTCTGGAAACACCATATATTTT | - | TRBV10-2 | TRBD1 | TRBJ1-3
CASSQVQGTNSPLHF | TGCGCCAGCAGCCAAGTCCAGGGGACTAATTCACCCCTCCACTTT | - | TRBV4-3 | - | TRBJ1-6
CSAGGGQETQYF | TGCAGTGCTGGAGGGGGCCAAGAGACCCAGTACTTC | - | TRBV20-1 | - | TRBJ2-5
CASSERQGARAFF | TGTGCCAGCAGTGAGAGGCAGGGGGCGAGGGCTTTCTTT | - | TRBV25-1 | TRBD1 | TRBJ1-1
CASSPTGESNQPQHF | TGTGCCAGCAGTCCCACAGGGGAAAGCAATCAGCCCCAGCATTTT | many | TRBV9 | TRBD1 | TRBJ1-5
CASSTGTAGKYF | TGCGCCAGCAGCACAGGCACGGCCGGGAAGTACTTC | many | TRBV5-1 | - | TRBJ2-7
CASKPGQESTNYGYTF | TGTGCCAGCAAACCGGGACAGGAAAGCACTAACTATGGCTACACCTTC | - | TRBV5-8 | TRBD1 | TRBJ1-2
CSVATNSNQPQHF | TGCAGCGTTGCTACCAATAGCAATCAGCCCCAGCATTTT | many | TRBV29-1 | - | TRBJ1-5
CASRPGTRDYEQYF | TGTGCCAGCAGACCTGGGACGCGAGACTACGAGCAGTACTTC | few | TRBV5-8 | - | TRBJ2-7
CAWSAQETQYF | TGTGCCTGGAGTGCCCAAGAGACCCAGTACTTC | - | TRBV30 | - | TRBJ2-5
CASSGIGELFF | TGTGCCAGCAGTGGTATCGGGGAGCTGTTTTTT | - | TRBV6-6 | - | TRBJ2-2
CASSATGVAISNQPQHF | TGTGCCAGCAGCGCGACAGGGGTCGCAATCAGCAATCAGCCCCAGCATTTT | many | TRBV7-2 | TRBD1 | TRBJ1-5
CASRPMNTEAFF | TGTGCCAGCAGACCCATGAACACTGAAGCTTTCTTT | many | TRBV7-9 | - | TRBJ1-1
CSVKQGVDTGELFF | TGCAGCGTAAAACAGGGGGTCGACACCGGGGAGCTGTTTTTT | - | TRBV29-1 | TRBD1 | TRBJ2-2
CASRPGTSETQYF | TGTGCCAGCAGGCCGGGGACTAGTGAGACCCAGTACTTC | - | TRBV10-3 | TRBD2 | TRBJ2-5
CASSRTPTYEQYF | TGTGCCAGCAGCCGCACGCCAACCTACGAGCAGTACTTC | many | TRBV12-3/TRBV12-4 | - | TRBJ2-7
CASSLDVESLHF | TGCGCCAGCAGCTTGGACGTAGAATCCCTCCACTTT | - | TRBV7-3 | - | TRBJ1-6
CSARGTGVEQYF | TGCAGTGCTAGAGGCACTGGGGTCGAGCAGTACTTC | once | TRBV20-1 | - | TRBJ2-7
CAWSLERVAYGYTF | TGTGCCTGGAGCTTAGAACGGGTGGCCTATGGCTACACCTTC | few | TRBV30 | - | TRBJ1-2
CASSLPGLNSPLHF | TGTGCCAGCAGCCTACCGGGATTGAATTCACCCCTCCACTTT | many | TRBV7-2 | - | TRBJ1-6
CASSLAGTSLSYEQYF | TGTGCCAGCAGCTTAGCGGGGACTAGTCTTTCGTACGAGCAGTACTTC | - | TRBV7-8 | TRBD2 | TRBJ2-7